This record concerns one T cell receptor (beta chain) sequence. What it binds is not known. The data belong to a study of shared clonotypes between healthy human individuals. Study-level points and caveats: Researchers sampled blood only, noting tissue repertoires likely differ.

This table comes from immunoSEQ multiplex PCR, and its TCRdb copy is limited to in-frame clones, with some not included. This sample has under 1,100,000 clones, with more than 75% found just once. All donors qualified as healthy HIV-negative adults and had experienced no recent acute infections or vaccinations. Only Caucasian adults living in Nashville, Tennessee served as donors. Trimming took off 1 base at V and 2 bases at J, with 9 bases between the two ends. Germline V gives CDR1 SGHTA, CDR2 FQGNSA. This CDR3 contains 15 residues. This clonotype was sampled from a man aged 18 to 30 in good health. Some clones in this sample may be carry-over from other donors' samples. Sample: memory CD4+ T cells from PBMCs. Subset meaning: CD45RA-negative fraction. V and J are TRBV7-2 and TRBJ1-3; no clear D. In DNA form, the CDR3 reads TGTGCCAGCAGCTTAGGGTCGGGAACTGGAAACACCATATATTTT. Amino acid sequence: CASSLGSGTGNTIYF.